Listed here are 32 T cell receptor beta chains from one sample, sequenced in a study of post-analysis software for immune sequencing data. No antigen has been assigned to these receptors. TCR beta cDNA libraries had unique molecular identifiers. TCRdb recomputed calls from the PCR reads with MiXCR, one row per CDR3 protein. The sample contains about 540,000 distinct CDR3 sequences, 34% of which appear only once. Overall study results and limits: Patients had higher frequencies than controls of roughly five TRBV segments, including TRBV5-6, TRBV5-1 and TRBV20-1.

Sequenced input: blood. These TCRs come from a girl younger than 18 with multiple sclerosis.

This clonotype was counted only a few times. This chain links TRBV9 with TRBJ1-2; a weak D match, TRBD1 (6 bases). The CDR3 sequence is 13 residues long. The V end lost 0 bases, the J end lost 7 bases, and 10 bases lay between the germline ends. The germline V gene has CDR1 SGDLS and CDR2 YYNGEE. This CDR3 reads CASSVARGPGYTF. DNA for the CDR3: TGTGCCAGCAGCGTAGCCAGGGGACCTGGCTACACCTTC.

This chain links TRBV12-3 or TRBV12-4 with TRBJ2-5; D is possibly TRBD1 (6 bases). V lost 6 bases, J lost 10 bases, and 18 bases lay in between. The CDR3 spans 13 residues. CDR3 DNA sequence: TGTGCCAGCAGAGAAGGGCAGGGGCTCGGCCAGTACTTC. It encodes CASREGQGLGQYF.

The chain uses TRBV6-1 and TRBJ1-1, with D hard to call. Trimming removed 1 base from V and 1 base from J, with 16 bases in between. CDR1 MNHNS and CDR2 SASEGT come from the germline V gene. The CDR3 consists of 17 residues. The CDR3 nucleotides read TGTGCCAGCAGTGAAGGAAAGTTAGGGCGGGGGAACACTGAAGCTTTCTTT. Encoded protein: CASSEGKLGRGNTEAFF.

In this sample, this clonotype turned up a few times. The genes are TRBV6-1 and TRBJ2-5; 8 bases align to TRBD1. J was trimmed by 7 bases and V by 1 base; bases with no gene match: 14. Germline values: CDR1 MNHNS, CDR2 SASEGT. This CDR3 comprises 17 residues. CDR3: CASSEGPGGQGFGTQYF. CDR3 DNA: TGTGCCAGCAGTGAAGGCCCTGGTGGACAGGGCTTCGGGACCCAGTACTTC.

The rearrangement joins TRBV6-6 to TRBJ2-3, with no clear D. Trimming pared 7 bases from V and 8 bases from J, leaving 16 bases between. Per germline, CDR1 MNHNY and CDR2 SVGAGI (reference sequence). The CDR3 is made up of 13 amino acids. CDR3 region: CASNEDMGATQYF. CDR3 in DNA: TGTGCCAGCAATGAGGATATGGGTGCTACGCAGTATTTT.

The genes are TRBV10-3 and TRBJ2-1; D unclear. The CDR3 totals 13 residues. Germline CDR1 is ENHRY and CDR2 is SYGVKD. The V gene lost 0 bases and the J gene lost 9 bases, with 9 bases spanning the gap. DNA of the CDR3: TGTGCCATCAGTGAGTCGAGCCTGGTTGAGCAGTTCTTC. It codes for CAISESSLVEQFF.

The chain recombines TRBV5-1 with TRBJ1-5; TRBD1 matches 7 bases. CDR3 length: 13 residues. The trim removed 5 bases at V and 7 bases at J, leaving 6 bases unmatched. The germline V gene encodes CDR1 SGHRS and CDR2 YFSETQ. CDR3: CASREGAEQPQHF. The CDR3 coding sequence is TGCGCCAGCAGAGAGGGGGCTGAACAGCCCCAGCATTTT.

There are a few counts of this clonotype. The V call is TRBV5-1, the J call TRBJ2-7; D might be TRBD1 or TRBD2, each matching 6 bases. Per germline, CDR1 SGHRS and CDR2 YFSETQ. There are 15 residues in the CDR3. V was shortened by 3 bases and J by 2 bases, with 15 bases between the two germline ends. In nucleotides, the CDR3 is TGCGCCAGCAGCTGGACTACAGGGATCGCCTACGAGCAGTACTTC. Amino acid sequence: CASSWTTGIAYEQYF.

This clonotype showed up just a few times. The chain carries TRBV27 and TRBJ1-5; the D gene is possibly TRBD1 (5 bases). V lost 8 bases and J lost 9, with 14 bases in between. Germline V gives CDR1 MNHEY, CDR2 SMNVEV (reference sequence). There are 12 residues in the CDR3. The CDR3, as DNA: TGTGCCAGCGGGGGTGTTCCCGGGCCCCAGCATTTT. It encodes CASGGVPGPQHF.

This clonotype was detected a few times. The gene calls are TRBV15 and TRBJ2-1; 9 bases agree with TRBD1. This CDR3 is 15 amino acids long. The trim removed 5 bases at V and 2 bases at J, leaving 4 bases unmatched. CDR1 LNHNV and CDR2 YYDKDF come from the germline V gene (reference sequence). CDR3 protein: CATSSRQGAYNEQFF. Here the CDR3 DNA reads TGTGCCACCAGCTCTCGACAGGGGGCCTACAATGAGCAGTTCTTC.

Only a few counts were recorded for this clonotype. The chain carries TRBV11-2 and TRBJ1-2; D remains ambiguous. The CDR3 spans 15 residues. Germline loops: CDR1 SGHAT, CDR2 FQNNGV. Trimming took 0 bases from V and 4 from J, leaving 12 bases between them. CDR3 DNA: TGTGCCAGCAGCTTAGACAGATCTTTAGTCTATGGCTACACCTTC. Its translation is CASSLDRSLVYGYTF. Supplemented by reference TRBV11-2 and TRBJ1-2, the full variable domain reads EAGVAQSPRYKIIEKRQSVAFWCNPISGHATLYWYQQILGQGPKLLIQFQNNGVVDDSQLPKDRFSAERLKGVDSTLKIQPAKLEDSAVYLCASSLDRSLVYGYTFGSGTRLTVV.

The V gene is TRBV4-1, the J gene TRBJ1-1; 7 bases align to TRBD1. The CDR3 length is 16 residues. Germline trimming cut 2 bases from V and 5 bases from J; bases unmatched to any gene: 11. CDR1 is MGHRA, CDR2 YSYEKL, per germline. The CDR3: CASSQIFDREGTEAFF. Written as DNA, the CDR3 is TGCGCCAGCAGCCAAATCTTCGACAGGGAGGGGACTGAAGCTTTCTTT.

V gene TRBV15 combines with J gene TRBJ1-2; D remains ambiguous. This CDR3 has 14 residues. Germline V gene sequence: CDR1 LNHNV, CDR2 YYDKDF (reference sequence). Trimming took 0 bases from V and 6 from J, leaving 11 bases between them. CDR3 protein: CATSRDLGLDGYTF. The CDR3, as DNA: TGTGCCACCAGCAGAGATCTGGGCCTCGATGGCTACACCTTC.

J is TRBJ2-3 and V is TRBV6-5; the match to TRBD2 covers 11 bases. CDR1 and CDR2 from the germline V gene are MNHEY and SVGAGI. The CDR3 is 16 amino acids. The V and J ends lost 0 bases and 3 bases, in that order; junction bases with no gene match: 2. CDR3 amino acids: CASSYSGTSGTDTQYF. The DNA of the CDR3 is TGTGCCAGCAGTTACTCGGGGACTAGCGGAACAGATACGCAGTATTTT.

The chain joins TRBV7-8 to TRBJ2-1, with D possibly TRBD2 on 5 matching bases. The CDR3 length is 15 residues. Germline values: CDR1 SGHVS, CDR2 FQNEAQ. V shed 5 bases and J shed 0 bases, with 11 bases lying between them. The CDR3 reads CASSPWTGSYNEQFF. As DNA, the CDR3 is TGTGCCAGCAGCCCGTGGACTGGCTCCTACAATGAGCAGTTCTTC.

This clonotype was seen a few times. The CDR3 nucleotides read TGCAGTGCTAGGGTGGTGAGCCAAGAGACCCAGTACTTC. It yields the protein CSARVVSQETQYF. The chain links TRBV20-1 to TRBJ2-5; no clear D. Germline assignment: CDR1 DFQATT and CDR2 SNEGSKA (reference sequence). V was pared by 3 bases and J by 1 base, with 9 bases between. The CDR3 is 13 residues long.

CDR3 nucleotides: TGTGCCAGCAGTTTTGGGAGGGACAAACTCCAAGAGACCCAGTACTTC. The encoded protein is CASSFGRDKLQETQYF. The genes are TRBV12-3 or TRBV12-4 and TRBJ2-5, with a possible D match to TRBD2 (7 bases). The CDR3 contains 16 residues. V gave up 3 bases and J gave up 1 base, with 15 bases separating them.

The chain recombines TRBV12-3 or TRBV12-4 with TRBJ2-3; 12 nucleotides agree with TRBD2. The CDR3 runs to 15 residues. Trimming cost V 6 bases and J 4 bases; bases outside gene matches: 5. CDR3 in amino acids: CASRPTSGGADTQYF. Here the CDR3 DNA reads TGTGCCAGCAGACCGACTAGCGGGGGAGCAGATACGCAGTATTTT.

This clonotype was recorded a few times. The chain joins TRBV29-1 to TRBJ1-2; D not resolved. The V gene's germline CDR1 is SQVTM and CDR2 ANQGSEA. V lost 7 bases, J lost 0 bases, and 6 bases lay in between. The CDR3 sequence is 11 residues long. The CDR3 DNA follows: TGCAGCGCATACGCTAACTATGGCTACACCTTC. The encoded protein is CSAYANYGYTF. The entire variable domain, with the rest obtained from reference TRBV29-1 and TRBJ1-2, is as follows: SAVISQKPSRDICQRGTSLTIQCQVDSQVTMMFWYRQQPGQSLTLIATANQGSEATYESGFVIDKFPISRPNLTFSTLTVSNMSPEDSSIYLCSAYANYGYTFGSGTRLTVV.

V and J are TRBV5-1 and TRBJ1-4; 8 positions match TRBD1. CDR1 is SGHRS, CDR2 YFSETQ, per germline. J lost 8 bases, V lost 0 bases, and 9 bases had no gene match. The CDR3 is made up of 16 amino acids. CDR3: CASSLVRGRTPEKLFF. The DNA of the CDR3 is TGCGCCAGCAGCTTGGTCAGGGGGCGAACGCCAGAAAAACTGTTTTTT.

There are a few counts of this clonotype. V usage is TRBV27 and J usage is TRBJ2-1; D perhaps matches TRBD2 (6 bases). This CDR3 comprises 15 residues. V lost 6 bases and J 7 bases, leaving 19 bases between the germline ends. Germline CDR1 reads MNHEY; CDR2 reads SMNVEV (reference sequence). The CDR3 DNA is TGTGCCAGCAGGGCGGGGTTCACCGGGTGGAATGAGCAGTTCTTC. It specifies CASRAGFTGWNEQFF.

Only one count was recorded for this clonotype. The chain combines TRBV12-3 or TRBV12-4 with TRBJ1-6; a possible D gene is TRBD1 (6 bases). With 6 bases removed from V and 3 bases from J, the gap between germline ends came to 21 bases. CDR3 length: 18 amino acids. The CDR3 loop reads CASRRKARGWDYNSPLHF. The CDR3 DNA is TGTGCCAGCAGGCGAAAGGCCAGGGGTTGGGACTATAATTCACCCCTCCACTTT.

About this clonotype itself: This may be a read error, as it is one base from a much larger clone. The CDR3 region has the DNA TGCAGTGCAAGCCCTACGGGGGCCCGACAAGAGACCCAGTTCTTC. It is translated as CSASPTGARQETQFF. This sequence joins TRBV20-1 and TRBJ2-1; D tentatively reads TRBD1 or TRBD2 (6 bases each). Trimming took 6 bases from V and 13 from J, leaving 28 bases between them. The CDR3 has 15 amino acids. Germline CDR1 DFQATT, CDR2 SNEGSKA (reference sequence).

The CDR3 loop is CASSRPVRGITDTQYF. The CDR3 nucleotides are TGTGCCAGCAGTCGACCTGTCAGGGGGATAACAGATACGCAGTATTTT. This chain joins TRBV12-3 or TRBV12-4 and TRBJ2-3, with TRBD1 identical over 7 bases. This CDR3 region has 16 residues. Germline trimming cut 5 bases from V and 3 bases from J; bases unmatched to any gene: 11.

The chain has TRBV7-2 and TRBJ2-7, with unresolved D. Germline V gene lookup returns CDR1 SGHTA and CDR2 FQGNSA. Trimming stripped 1 base from V and 1 base from J, with 5 bases between. CDR3 length: 13 residues. CDR3 region: CASSLVESYEQYF. The CDR3 DNA follows: TGTGCCAGCAGCTTAGTCGAGTCCTACGAGCAGTACTTC. Supplemented by reference TRBV7-2 and TRBJ2-7, the full variable domain reads GAGVSQSPSNKVTEKGKDVELRCDPISGHTALYWYRQSLGQGLEFLIYFQGNSAPDKSGLPSDRFSAERTGGSVSTLTIQRTQQEDSAVYLCASSLVESYEQYFGPGTRLTVT.

This chain links TRBV6-1 with TRBJ2-7; D might be TRBD1 (6 bases). V gave up 2 bases and J gave up 2 bases, with 13 bases separating them. The CDR3 runs to 15 residues. CDR1 is MNHNS and CDR2 is SASEGT in the germline V gene. The CDR3 bases are TGTGCCAGCAGTGAATTATACAGGGCACCCTACGAGCAGTACTTC. Translating it yields CASSELYRAPYEQYF.

There are a few counts of this clonotype. The chain couples TRBV4-1 to TRBJ2-4, with D maybe TRBD1 (7 bases). The CDR3 has 16 residues. Trimming took off 5 bases at V and 3 bases at J, with 17 bases between the two ends. Per germline, CDR1 MGHRA and CDR2 YSYEKL. Here the CDR3 reads CASSGGTDPFKNIQYF. CDR3 nucleotide sequence: TGCGCCAGCAGCGGGGGGACAGACCCATTCAAAAACATTCAGTACTTC.

The table lists this clonotype with many counts. The chain is built from TRBV12-3 or TRBV12-4 and TRBJ2-3; a possible D gene is TRBD2 (5 bases). This CDR3 is built from 14 residues. Trimming pared 1 base from V and 1 base from J, leaving 6 bases between. CDR3 nucleotides: TGTGCCAGCAGTTTAGACGGGGGCACAGATACGCAGTATTTT. As protein: CASSLDGGTDTQYF.

This clonotype was detected once. The chain carries TRBV29-1 and TRBJ1-2; D gene ambiguous. The CDR3 consists of 12 residues. Germline lookup yields CDR1 SQVTM and CDR2 ANQGSEA. V lost 6 bases and J lost 8, with 16 bases in between. The CDR3 is CSVDSTLGGYTF. In DNA form, the CDR3 reads TGCAGCGTCGACTCGACTCTGGGGGGCTACACCTTC.

This rearrangement joins TRBV20-1 to TRBJ2-1; 8 nucleotides line up with TRBD1. CDR3 length equals 15 residues. V lost 6 bases to trimming and J lost 7 bases; unmatched junction nucleotides: 14. Germline CDR1 DFQATT, CDR2 SNEGSKA (reference sequence). CDR3: CSAKPQGAWLNEQFF. The CDR3, as DNA: TGCAGTGCCAAACCCCAGGGGGCATGGTTGAATGAGCAGTTCTTC.

This clonotype was seen more than once but under ten times. V gene TRBV20-1 combines with J gene TRBJ2-1; 11 bases fit TRBD2. CDR1 DFQATT and CDR2 SNEGSKA come from the germline V gene (reference sequence). CDR3 length: 18 amino acids. Unmatched junction bases numbered 12, after V lost 4 bases and J lost 1 base. The CDR3 DNA sequence: TGCAGTGCTATTGAAACTAGCGGGGGCCCCAGGTCCTACAATGAGCAGTTCTTC. Translating it yields CSAIETSGGPRSYNEQFF.

This clonotype appeared a single time. V usage is TRBV2 and J usage is TRBJ1-4; D is ambiguous. The CDR3 runs to 14 residues. The germline CDR1 and CDR2 sequences are SNHLY and FYNNEI. Trimming took off 6 bases at V and 5 bases at J, with 13 bases between the two ends. In DNA, the CDR3 is TGTGCCAGCAGAGTTGACGGATCCAATGAAAAACTGTTTTTT. It encodes CASRVDGSNEKLFF.